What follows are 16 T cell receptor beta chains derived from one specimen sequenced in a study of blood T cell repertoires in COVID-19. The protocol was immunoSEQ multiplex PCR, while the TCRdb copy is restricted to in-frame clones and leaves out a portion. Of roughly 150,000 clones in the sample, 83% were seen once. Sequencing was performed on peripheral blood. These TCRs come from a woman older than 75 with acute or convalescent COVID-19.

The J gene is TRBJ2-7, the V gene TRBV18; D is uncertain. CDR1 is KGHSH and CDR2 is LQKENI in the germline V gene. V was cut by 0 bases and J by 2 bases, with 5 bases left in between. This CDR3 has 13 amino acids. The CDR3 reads CASSPPGAYEQYF. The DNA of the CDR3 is TGTGCCAGCTCACCACCAGGAGCCTACGAGCAGTACTTC.

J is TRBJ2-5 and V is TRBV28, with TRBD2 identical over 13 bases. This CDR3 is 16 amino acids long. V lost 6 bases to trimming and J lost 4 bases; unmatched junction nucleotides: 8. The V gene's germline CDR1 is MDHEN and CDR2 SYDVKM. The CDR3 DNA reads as TGTGCCAGCAGACCCAGACTAGCGGGAGGAGCAGAGACCCAGTACTTC. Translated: CASRPRLAGGAETQYF.

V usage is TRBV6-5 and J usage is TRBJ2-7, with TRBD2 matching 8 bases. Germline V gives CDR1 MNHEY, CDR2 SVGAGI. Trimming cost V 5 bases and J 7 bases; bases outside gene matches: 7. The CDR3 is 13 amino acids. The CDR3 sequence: CASSLGTRGEQYF. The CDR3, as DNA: TGTGCCAGCAGTCTCGGGACTAGGGGTGAGCAGTACTTC.

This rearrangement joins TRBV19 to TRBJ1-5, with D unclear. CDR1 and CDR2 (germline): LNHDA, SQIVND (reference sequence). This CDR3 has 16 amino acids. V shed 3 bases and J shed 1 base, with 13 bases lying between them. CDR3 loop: CASSIVGQVSNQPQHF. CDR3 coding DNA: TGTGCCAGTAGTATCGTTGGGCAAGTCAGCAATCAGCCCCAGCATTTT.

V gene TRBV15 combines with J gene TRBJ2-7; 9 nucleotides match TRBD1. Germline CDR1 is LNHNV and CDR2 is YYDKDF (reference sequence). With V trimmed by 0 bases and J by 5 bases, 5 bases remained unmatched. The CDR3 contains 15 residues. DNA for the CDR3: TGTGCCACCAGCAGAGAGGGACAGGGAGCCGACGAGCAGTACTTC. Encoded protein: CATSREGQGADEQYF.

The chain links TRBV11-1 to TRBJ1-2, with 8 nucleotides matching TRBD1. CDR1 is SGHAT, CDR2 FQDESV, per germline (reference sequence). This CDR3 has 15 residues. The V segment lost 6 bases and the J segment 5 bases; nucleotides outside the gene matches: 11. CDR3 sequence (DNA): TGTGCCAGCAGTCGCAGAGCGGGACAGGATTATGGCTACACCTTC. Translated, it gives CASSRRAGQDYGYTF.

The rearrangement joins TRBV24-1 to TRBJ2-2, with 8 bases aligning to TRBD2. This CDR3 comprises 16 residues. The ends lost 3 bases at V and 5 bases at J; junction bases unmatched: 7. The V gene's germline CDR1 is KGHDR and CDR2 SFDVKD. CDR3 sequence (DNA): TGTGCCACCAGTGATACCAGCGGGAGTAGAACCGGGGAGCTGTTTTTT. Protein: CATSDTSGSRTGELFF.

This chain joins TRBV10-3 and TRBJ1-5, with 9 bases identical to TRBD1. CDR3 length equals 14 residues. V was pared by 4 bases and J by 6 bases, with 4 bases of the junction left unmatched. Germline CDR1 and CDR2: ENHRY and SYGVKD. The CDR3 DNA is TGTGCCATCAGTGGGGACAGGGACCTTCAGCCCCAGCATTTT. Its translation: CAISGDRDLQPQHF.

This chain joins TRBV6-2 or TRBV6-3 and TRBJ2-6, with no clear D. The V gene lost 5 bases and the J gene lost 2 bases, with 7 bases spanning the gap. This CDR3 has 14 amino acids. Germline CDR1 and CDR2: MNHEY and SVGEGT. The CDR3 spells CASSSRPGANVLTF. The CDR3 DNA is TGTGCCAGCAGTAGCAGGCCTGGGGCCAACGTCCTGACTTTC.

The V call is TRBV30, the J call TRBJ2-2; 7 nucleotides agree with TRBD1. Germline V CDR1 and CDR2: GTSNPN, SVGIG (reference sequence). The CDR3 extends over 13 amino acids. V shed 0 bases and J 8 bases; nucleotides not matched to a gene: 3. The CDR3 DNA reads TGTGCCTGGAGTGTAATGGACAGGGGGGAGCTGTTTTTT. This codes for CAWSVMDRGELFF.

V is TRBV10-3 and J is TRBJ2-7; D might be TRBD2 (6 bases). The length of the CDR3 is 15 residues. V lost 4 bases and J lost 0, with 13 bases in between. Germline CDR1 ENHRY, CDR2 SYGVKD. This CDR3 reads CAISGGTGSSYEQYF. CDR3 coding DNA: TGTGCCATCAGTGGAGGGACTGGGAGCTCCTACGAGCAGTACTTC.

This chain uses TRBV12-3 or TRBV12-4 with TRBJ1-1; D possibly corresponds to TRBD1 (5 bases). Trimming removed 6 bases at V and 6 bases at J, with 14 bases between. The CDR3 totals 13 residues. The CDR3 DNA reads TGTGCCAGCAGCCTCCATGGGGGGGCTGAAGCTTTCTTT. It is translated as CASSLHGGAEAFF.

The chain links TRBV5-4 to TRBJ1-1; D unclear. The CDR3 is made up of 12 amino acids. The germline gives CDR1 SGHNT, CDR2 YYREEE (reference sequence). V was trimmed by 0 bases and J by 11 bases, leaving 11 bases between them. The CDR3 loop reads CASSLVLGEAFF. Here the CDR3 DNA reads TGTGCCAGCAGCTTGGTCCTGGGAGAGGCTTTCTTT.

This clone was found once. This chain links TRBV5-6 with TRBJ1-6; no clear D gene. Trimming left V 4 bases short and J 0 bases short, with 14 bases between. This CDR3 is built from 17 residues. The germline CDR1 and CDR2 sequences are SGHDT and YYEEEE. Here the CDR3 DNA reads TGTGCCAGCAGCCTTACAATCCCTAGCTCCTATAATTCACCCCTCCACTTT. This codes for CASSLTIPSSYNSPLHF.

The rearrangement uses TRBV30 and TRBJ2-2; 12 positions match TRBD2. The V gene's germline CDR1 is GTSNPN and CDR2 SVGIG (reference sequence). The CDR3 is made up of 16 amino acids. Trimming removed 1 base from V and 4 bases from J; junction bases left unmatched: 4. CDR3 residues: CAWSGLAGAGTGELFF. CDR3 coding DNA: TGTGCCTGGAGTGGACTAGCGGGGGCCGGCACCGGGGAGCTGTTTTTT.

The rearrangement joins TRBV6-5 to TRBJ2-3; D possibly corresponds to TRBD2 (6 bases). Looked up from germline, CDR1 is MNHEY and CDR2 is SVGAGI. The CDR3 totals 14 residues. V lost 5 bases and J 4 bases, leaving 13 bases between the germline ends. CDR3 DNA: TGTGCCAGCAGTCCCCGAGGAGGGCCAGATACGCAGTATTTT. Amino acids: CASSPRGGPDTQYF.